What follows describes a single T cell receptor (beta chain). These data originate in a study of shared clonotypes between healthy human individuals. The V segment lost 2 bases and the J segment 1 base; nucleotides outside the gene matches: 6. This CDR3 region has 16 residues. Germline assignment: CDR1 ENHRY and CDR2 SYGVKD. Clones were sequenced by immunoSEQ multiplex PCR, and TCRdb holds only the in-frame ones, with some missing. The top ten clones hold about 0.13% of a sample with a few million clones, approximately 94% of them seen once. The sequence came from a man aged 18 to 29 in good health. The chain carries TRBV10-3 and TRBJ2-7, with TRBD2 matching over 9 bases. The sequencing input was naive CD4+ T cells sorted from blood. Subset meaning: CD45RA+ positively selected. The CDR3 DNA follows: TGTGCCATCAGTGAGAATGGCGGGAGGGGATCCTACGAGCAGTACTTC. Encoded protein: CAISENGGRGSYEQYF.